The clone carrying this TCR beta chain was picked up one time. The record originates from a study of blood T cell repertoires in COVID-19. The assay was immunoSEQ multiplex PCR, and TCRdb's table has in-frame clones only and misses some. Of about 120,000 clones listed, about four fifths were seen once; the top ten hold roughly 16%. The CDR3 runs to 14 residues. Per germline, CDR1 MNHEY and CDR2 SMNVEV (reference sequence). V dropped 6 bases and J dropped 7; count of bases not matched to a gene: 11. The receptor's source is a man in his 60s with active or convalescent COVID-19. Sequencing was performed on peripheral blood. J is TRBJ2-7 and V is TRBV27, with TRBD2 matching over 8 bases. The CDR3 is CASRGLAGAGEQYF. For the CDR3, the DNA is TGTGCCAGCAGAGGCCTAGCGGGTGCAGGGGAGCAGTACTTC.